This T cell receptor (beta chain) was sequenced for a study of technical replicates of blood from several donors. Germline-derived CDR1 and CDR2 are MGHRA and YSYEKL. The CDR3 runs to 13 residues. V trimming: 4 bases; J trimming: 3 bases; junction bases outside the gene matches: 0. The protocol was immunoSEQ multiplex PCR, while the TCRdb copy is restricted to in-frame clones and leaves out a portion. The sample holds tens of thousands of clones, roughly 96% seen once. The chain carries TRBV4-1 and TRBJ2-7; 10 bases are shared with TRBD2. The specimen was T cells isolated from PBMCs. This clonotype was obtained from a human donor in good health. The CDR3 DNA reads as TGCGCCAGCAGCCCTAGCGGGAGCTACGAGCAGTACTTC. Its protein is CASSPSGSYEQYF.